Each of the 16 T cell receptor beta chains below was sequenced from the same sample in a study of T cells in women clearing cervical HPV infection. Assay: immunoSEQ multiplex PCR; the TCRdb copy retains only in-frame clones and omits some. The repertoire table contains around 28,000 clones. The sequenced sample consisted of blood buffy coat. These receptors all stem from a woman aged 18 to 69 with a cervical HPV16 infection that either progressed to CIN3+ or cleared (not recorded which).

A word on this clone: The read finishes 3 residues shy of the CDR3 end, and the germline J gene is used to complete it. V usage is TRBV19 and J usage is TRBJ1-2, with D perhaps matching TRBD1 (6 bases). CDR1 is LNHDA and CDR2 is SQIVND in the germline V gene (reference sequence). The CDR3 consists of 14 residues. The CDR3 bases that were read are TGTGCCAGTAGTATAGATGGCAGGGGTTACGAC. It encodes CASSIDGRGYD. The whole CDR3 reads CASSIDGRGYDYTF.

For this clone: The DNA ends 3 residues before the CDR3 does, and the rest of the CDR3 is filled in from the germline J gene. The rearrangement links TRBV18 to TRBJ2-3, with 11 bases aligning to TRBD1. Germline values: CDR1 KGHSH, CDR2 LQKENI. This CDR3 contains 16 residues. CDR3 DNA (partial): TGTGCCAGCTCACCATACGGACAGGGGGCGCGAGAGACG. Its translation is CASSPYGQGARET. The CDR3 as a whole reads CASSPYGQGARETQYF.

Of note for this clone: The read halts 3 residues ahead of the CDR3 end, with the missing end drawn from the germline J gene. V is TRBV19 and J is TRBJ1-2; weak D call: TRBD1 (6 bases). The V gene's germline CDR1 is LNHDA and CDR2 SQIVND (reference sequence). This CDR3 is built from 13 residues. Trimming removed 7 bases from V and 5 bases from J, with 14 bases in between. CDR3 sequence: CASMGGGRYGYTF. The CDR3 bases that were read are TGTGCCAGTATGGGGGGGGGCCGGTATGGC.

With respect to this clone: The read finishes 3 residues shy of the CDR3 end, and the germline J gene is used to complete it. The chain carries TRBV7-8 and TRBJ2-3, with 7 bases fitting TRBD2. The CDR3 runs to 14 residues. Germline values: CDR1 SGHVS, CDR2 FQNEAQ. The sequenced part of the CDR3 DNA is TGTGCCAGCAGCTCTCAGACTAGCTTGGAGACG. Its translation: CASSSQTSLET. The complete CDR3 protein is CASSSQTSLETQYF.

Regarding this clone: Sequencing ends 3 residues short of the CDR3 end; the germline J gene provides the rest. The V and J genes are TRBV29-1 and TRBJ2-5; 10 nucleotides align to TRBD2. This CDR3 region has 14 residues. Germline assignment: CDR1 SQVTM and CDR2 ANQGSEA. With 6 bases clipped from V and 5 bases from J, the junction kept 9 bases outside the gene matches. CDR3 DNA (partial): TGCAGCGTACTCGGTTCTAGCGGGGGTGAGACC. It translates to CSVLGSSGGET. The entire CDR3 protein reads CSVLGSSGGETQYF.

The part of the CDR3 DNA that was read is TGTGCCAGCTCACCACCGTCGGGGTATAGTGGC. This sequence encodes CASSPPSGYSG. The CDR3, in full, reads CASSPPSGYSGYTF. J is TRBJ1-2 and V is TRBV18; no definite D call. The read ends 3 residues early relative to the CDR3; the germline J gene fills the gap. Germline CDR1 reads KGHSH; CDR2 reads LQKENI. The CDR3 totals 14 residues. Trimming removed 0 bases from V and 7 bases from J, with 12 bases in between.

As concerns this clone: Coverage ceases 3 residues before the CDR3 finishes, and the germline J gene fills in the end. The chain uses TRBV18 and TRBJ2-7; 11 nucleotides agree with TRBD1. There are 16 residues in the CDR3. CDR1 is KGHSH and CDR2 is LQKENI in the germline V gene. The V gene end was trimmed by 4 bases and the J gene end by 1 base; junction bases not matched to a gene: 6. The CDR3 bases that were read are TGTGCCAGCTCACTTACCGGGACAGGGGGTTCCTACGAG. Its protein is CASSLTGTGGSYE. The whole CDR3 region reads CASSLTGTGGSYEQYF.

About this clone itself: The junction departs from germline at one end; a sequencing error may be responsible. The read comes to an end 3 residues before the CDR3 does, leaving the germline J gene to fill in the end. The chain carries TRBV20-1 and TRBJ2-7; D is unresolved. Germline CDR1 and CDR2: DFQATT and SNEGSKA (reference sequence). The CDR3 is 11 amino acids. CDR3 DNA (partial): TGCAGTGCTAGCGACTCCTCCGAG. Its translation is CSASDSSE. The CDR3 in its entirety is CSASDSSEQYF.

The DNA read from the CDR3 is TGTGCCAGCAGGGAATGGCAGGGAAGCTCCTACGAG. It codes for CASREWQGSSYE. The full CDR3 protein reads CASREWQGSSYEQYF. The chain has TRBV11-3 and TRBJ2-7; a weak D match, TRBD1 (5 bases). The read gets to within 3 residues of the CDR3 end, and the germline J gene fills in the rest. This CDR3 spans 15 amino acids. Germline CDR1 SGHNT, CDR2 YENEEA. The V gene lost 6 bases and the J gene lost 0 bases, with 15 bases spanning the gap. Full variable domain (remainder filled in from reference TRBV11-3 and TRBJ2-7): EAGVVQSPRYKIIEKKQPVAFWCNPISGHNTLYWYLQNLGQGPELLIRYENEEAVDDSQLPKDRFSAERLKGVDSTLKIQPAELGDSAVYLCASREWQGSSYEQYFGPGTRLTVT.

With respect to this clone: The missing CDR3 end, 3 residues past where the read stops, is filled in from the germline J gene. J is TRBJ2-1 and V is TRBV4-2; D might be TRBD2 (5 bases). Deletions cut 1 base from V and 4 bases from J, with 11 bases between. This CDR3 contains 15 residues. Germline assignment: CDR1 LGHNA and CDR2 YNFKEQ. The covered CDR3 bases are TGTGCCAGCAGCCAAGCGGGGTCCGGGTACAATGAG. It codes for CASSQAGSGYNE. The full CDR3 is CASSQAGSGYNEQFF.

A word on this clone: The read comes to an end 3 residues before the CDR3 does, leaving the germline J gene to fill in the end. V is TRBV10-2 and J is TRBJ1-1; 7 nucleotides agree with TRBD1. Germline CDR1 is WSHSY and CDR2 is SAAADI. CDR3 length: 14 residues. Trimming removed 5 bases from V and 2 bases from J; junction bases left unmatched: 5. The chain's CDR3 is CASSLTGTNTEAFF. The covered CDR3 bases are TGCGCCAGCAGTTTGACAGGGACAAACACTGAA.

As regards this clone: The CDR3 end is not reached by the read, which stops 3 residues before it; the germline J gene fills it in. The V gene is TRBV18, the J gene TRBJ2-7; no reliable D call. The CDR3 loop spans 13 amino acids. Germline values: CDR1 KGHSH, CDR2 LQKENI. Trimming shortened V by 3 bases and J by 5 bases, and 11 bases separated the two germline ends. CDR3 protein: CASSPNPSDEQYF. The DNA read from the CDR3 is TGTGCCAGCTCACCTAACCCCAGCGACGAG.

As to this clone: The CDR3 extends 3 residues past the end of the read, so its final part is completed from the germline J gene. The V gene is TRBV25-1, the J gene TRBJ2-1; TRBD2 aligns across 11 bases. V was clipped by 5 bases and J by 7 bases; unmatched bases: 13. The CDR3 runs to 17 residues. Germline CDR1 and CDR2: MGHDK and SYGVNS. CDR3 DNA (partial): TGTGCCAGCAGTTTTAGCGGGGGGGCCCGTGGATTGAATGAG. Protein sequence: CASSFSGGARGLNE. The complete CDR3 reads CASSFSGGARGLNEQFF.

With regard to this clone: Coverage ceases 3 residues before the CDR3 finishes, and the germline J gene fills in the end. V is TRBV19 and J is TRBJ1-5, with D possibly being TRBD1 (6 bases). The CDR3 spans 15 residues. Looked up from germline, CDR1 is LNHDA and CDR2 is SQIVND (reference sequence). Trimming left V 7 bases short and J 7 bases short, with 20 bases between. The CDR3 reads CASISRGQPGQPQHF. Incomplete CDR3 DNA: TGTGCCAGTATCAGCAGGGGACAACCTGGGCAGCCC. The full variable domain, with the rest looked up from reference TRBV19 and TRBJ1-5, is DGGITQSPKYLFRKEGQNVTLSCEQNLNHDAMYWYRQDPGQGLRLIYYSQIVNDFQKGDIAEGYSVSREKKESFPLTVTSAQKNPTAFYLCASISRGQPGQPQHFGDGTRLSIL.

Regarding this clone: The observed sequence ends 3 residues before the CDR3 terminus, with the missing tail filled in from the germline J gene. This specimen includes other DNA sequences encoding the same CDR3. This chain links TRBV19 with TRBJ1-2; 10 nucleotides align to TRBD1. This CDR3 spans 13 amino acids. From germline, CDR1 is LNHDA and CDR2 SQIVND (reference sequence). The chain's CDR3 is CASSSGQGYDYTF. CDR3 DNA, as far as it was read: TGTGCCAGTAGTTCGGGACAGGGGTACGAC.

Comment on this clone: The read terminates 3 residues before the CDR3 end, so the remaining end is supplied by the germline J gene. This chain uses TRBV2 with TRBJ2-3; possibly TRBD2 for D (6 bases). The V gene's germline CDR1 is SNHLY and CDR2 FYNNEI. The CDR3 sequence is 14 residues long. CDR3 in amino acids: CASRRDFSNQPQYF. The sequenced part of the CDR3 DNA is TGTGCCAGCAGGAGGGACTTTAGCAATCAGCCG.